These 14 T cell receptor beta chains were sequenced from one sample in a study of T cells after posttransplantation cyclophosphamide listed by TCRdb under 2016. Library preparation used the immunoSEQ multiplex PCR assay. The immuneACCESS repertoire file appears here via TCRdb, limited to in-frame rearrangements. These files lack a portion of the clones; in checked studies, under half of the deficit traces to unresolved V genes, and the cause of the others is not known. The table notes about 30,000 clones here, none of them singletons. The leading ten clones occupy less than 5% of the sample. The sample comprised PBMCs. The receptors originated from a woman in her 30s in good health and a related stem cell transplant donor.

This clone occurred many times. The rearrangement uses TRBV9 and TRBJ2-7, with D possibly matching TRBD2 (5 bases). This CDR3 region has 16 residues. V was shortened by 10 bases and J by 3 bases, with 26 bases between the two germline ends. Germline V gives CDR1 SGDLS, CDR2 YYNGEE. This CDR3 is CAGLRGKHLSLYEQYF. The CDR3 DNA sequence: TGTGCCGGATTACGGGGAAAACACCTCTCCCTCTACGAGCAGTACTTC.

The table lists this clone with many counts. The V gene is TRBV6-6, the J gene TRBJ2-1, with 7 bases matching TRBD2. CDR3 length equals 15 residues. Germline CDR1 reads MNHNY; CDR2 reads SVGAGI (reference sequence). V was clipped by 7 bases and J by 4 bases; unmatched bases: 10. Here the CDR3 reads CASTDLAGEYNEQFF. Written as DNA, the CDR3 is TGTGCCAGCACCGACCTGGCGGGGGAGTACAATGAGCAGTTCTTC.

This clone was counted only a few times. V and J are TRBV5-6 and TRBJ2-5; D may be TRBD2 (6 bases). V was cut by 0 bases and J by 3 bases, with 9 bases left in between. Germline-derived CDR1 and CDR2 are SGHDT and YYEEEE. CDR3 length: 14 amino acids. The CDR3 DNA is TGTGCCAGCAGCTTGGATTCGGGGGAAGAGACCCAGTACTTC. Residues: CASSLDSGEETQYF.

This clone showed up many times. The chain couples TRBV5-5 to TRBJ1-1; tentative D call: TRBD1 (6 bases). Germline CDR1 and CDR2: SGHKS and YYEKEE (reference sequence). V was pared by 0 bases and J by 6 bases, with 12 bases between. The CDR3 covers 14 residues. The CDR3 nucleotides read TGTGCCAGCAGCTTGGAACAGGGCGTCGCTGAAGCTTTCTTT. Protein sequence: CASSLEQGVAEAFF.

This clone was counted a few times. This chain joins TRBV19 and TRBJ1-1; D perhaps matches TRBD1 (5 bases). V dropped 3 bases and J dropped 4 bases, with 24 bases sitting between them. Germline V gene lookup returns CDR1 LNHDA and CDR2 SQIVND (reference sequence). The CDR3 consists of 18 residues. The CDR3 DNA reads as TGTGCCAGTAGTATTCCCCGACAGACGGGGGATATTGGCACTGAAGCTTTCTTT. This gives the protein CASSIPRQTGDIGTEAFF.

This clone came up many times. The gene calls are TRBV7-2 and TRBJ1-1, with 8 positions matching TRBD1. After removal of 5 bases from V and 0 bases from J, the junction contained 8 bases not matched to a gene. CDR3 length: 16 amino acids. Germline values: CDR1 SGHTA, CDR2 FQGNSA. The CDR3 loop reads CASSRQGNNLNTEAFF. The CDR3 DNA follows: TGTGCCAGCAGCCGACAGGGGAATAACTTGAACACTGAAGCTTTCTTT.

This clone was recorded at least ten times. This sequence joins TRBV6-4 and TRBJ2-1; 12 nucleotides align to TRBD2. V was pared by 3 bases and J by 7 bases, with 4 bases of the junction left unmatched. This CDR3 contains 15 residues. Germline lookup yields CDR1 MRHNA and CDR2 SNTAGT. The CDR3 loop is CASSEETSGGNEQFF. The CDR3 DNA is TGTGCCAGCAGTGAGGAAACTAGCGGGGGGAATGAGCAGTTCTTC.

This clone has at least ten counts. CDR3 in amino acids: CASSPLRTGHEQYF. CDR3 DNA sequence: TGTGCCAGCAGTCCCCTAAGAACAGGCCACGAGCAGTACTTC. The chain employs TRBV27 and TRBJ2-7; tentative D call: TRBD1 (5 bases). Trimming shortened V by 5 bases and J by 5 bases, and 16 bases separated the two germline ends. CDR1 is MNHEY, CDR2 SMNVEV, per germline (reference sequence). This CDR3 spans 14 amino acids.

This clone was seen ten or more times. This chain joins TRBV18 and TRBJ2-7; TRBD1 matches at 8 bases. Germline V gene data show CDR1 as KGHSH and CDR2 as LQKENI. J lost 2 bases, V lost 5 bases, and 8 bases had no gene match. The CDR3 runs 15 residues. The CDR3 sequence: CASSLGGQAPYEQYF. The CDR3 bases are TGTGCCAGCTCATTAGGGGGACAGGCCCCCTACGAGCAGTACTTC. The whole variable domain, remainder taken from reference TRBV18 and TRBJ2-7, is NAGVMQNPRHLVRRRGQEARLRCSPMKGHSHVYWYRQLPEEGLKFMVYLQKENIIDESGMPKERFSAEFPKEGPSILRIQQVVRGDSAAYFCASSLGGQAPYEQYFGPGTRLTVT.

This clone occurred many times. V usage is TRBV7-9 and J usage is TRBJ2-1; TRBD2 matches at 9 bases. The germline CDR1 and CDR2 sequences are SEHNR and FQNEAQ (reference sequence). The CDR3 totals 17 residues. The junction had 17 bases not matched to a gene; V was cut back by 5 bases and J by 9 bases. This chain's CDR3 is CASSRARGGGAHPEQFF. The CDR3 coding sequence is TGTGCCAGCAGCCGCGCGAGGGGCGGGGGGGCCCACCCTGAGCAGTTCTTC.

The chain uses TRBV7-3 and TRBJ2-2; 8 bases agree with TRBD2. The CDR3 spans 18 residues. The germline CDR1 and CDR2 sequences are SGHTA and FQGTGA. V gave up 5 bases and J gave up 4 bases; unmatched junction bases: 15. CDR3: CASSPRFGGAGGTGELFF. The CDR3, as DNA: TGTGCCAGCAGCCCTAGATTCGGGGGGGCCGGCGGCACCGGGGAGCTGTTTTTT.

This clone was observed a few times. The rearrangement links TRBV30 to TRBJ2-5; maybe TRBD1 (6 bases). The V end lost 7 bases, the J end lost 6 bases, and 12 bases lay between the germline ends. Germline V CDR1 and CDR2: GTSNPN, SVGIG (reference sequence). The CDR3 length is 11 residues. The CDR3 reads CASQGLQTQYF. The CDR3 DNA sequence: TGTGCCTCACAGGGTTTACAGACCCAGTACTTC.

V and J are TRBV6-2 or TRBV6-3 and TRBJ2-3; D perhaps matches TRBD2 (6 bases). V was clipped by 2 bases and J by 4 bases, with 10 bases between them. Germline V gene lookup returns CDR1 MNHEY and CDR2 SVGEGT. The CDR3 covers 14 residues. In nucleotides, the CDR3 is TGTGCCAGCAGTTACGGGCGGGGAGCAGATACGCAGTATTTT. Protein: CASSYGRGADTQYF.

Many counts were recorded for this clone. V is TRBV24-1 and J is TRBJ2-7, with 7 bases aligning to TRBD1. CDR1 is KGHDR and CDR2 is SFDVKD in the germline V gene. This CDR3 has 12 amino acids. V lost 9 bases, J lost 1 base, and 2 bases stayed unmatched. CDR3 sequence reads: CATQDRSYEQYF. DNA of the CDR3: TGTGCCACCCAGGACAGGTCCTACGAGCAGTACTTC.